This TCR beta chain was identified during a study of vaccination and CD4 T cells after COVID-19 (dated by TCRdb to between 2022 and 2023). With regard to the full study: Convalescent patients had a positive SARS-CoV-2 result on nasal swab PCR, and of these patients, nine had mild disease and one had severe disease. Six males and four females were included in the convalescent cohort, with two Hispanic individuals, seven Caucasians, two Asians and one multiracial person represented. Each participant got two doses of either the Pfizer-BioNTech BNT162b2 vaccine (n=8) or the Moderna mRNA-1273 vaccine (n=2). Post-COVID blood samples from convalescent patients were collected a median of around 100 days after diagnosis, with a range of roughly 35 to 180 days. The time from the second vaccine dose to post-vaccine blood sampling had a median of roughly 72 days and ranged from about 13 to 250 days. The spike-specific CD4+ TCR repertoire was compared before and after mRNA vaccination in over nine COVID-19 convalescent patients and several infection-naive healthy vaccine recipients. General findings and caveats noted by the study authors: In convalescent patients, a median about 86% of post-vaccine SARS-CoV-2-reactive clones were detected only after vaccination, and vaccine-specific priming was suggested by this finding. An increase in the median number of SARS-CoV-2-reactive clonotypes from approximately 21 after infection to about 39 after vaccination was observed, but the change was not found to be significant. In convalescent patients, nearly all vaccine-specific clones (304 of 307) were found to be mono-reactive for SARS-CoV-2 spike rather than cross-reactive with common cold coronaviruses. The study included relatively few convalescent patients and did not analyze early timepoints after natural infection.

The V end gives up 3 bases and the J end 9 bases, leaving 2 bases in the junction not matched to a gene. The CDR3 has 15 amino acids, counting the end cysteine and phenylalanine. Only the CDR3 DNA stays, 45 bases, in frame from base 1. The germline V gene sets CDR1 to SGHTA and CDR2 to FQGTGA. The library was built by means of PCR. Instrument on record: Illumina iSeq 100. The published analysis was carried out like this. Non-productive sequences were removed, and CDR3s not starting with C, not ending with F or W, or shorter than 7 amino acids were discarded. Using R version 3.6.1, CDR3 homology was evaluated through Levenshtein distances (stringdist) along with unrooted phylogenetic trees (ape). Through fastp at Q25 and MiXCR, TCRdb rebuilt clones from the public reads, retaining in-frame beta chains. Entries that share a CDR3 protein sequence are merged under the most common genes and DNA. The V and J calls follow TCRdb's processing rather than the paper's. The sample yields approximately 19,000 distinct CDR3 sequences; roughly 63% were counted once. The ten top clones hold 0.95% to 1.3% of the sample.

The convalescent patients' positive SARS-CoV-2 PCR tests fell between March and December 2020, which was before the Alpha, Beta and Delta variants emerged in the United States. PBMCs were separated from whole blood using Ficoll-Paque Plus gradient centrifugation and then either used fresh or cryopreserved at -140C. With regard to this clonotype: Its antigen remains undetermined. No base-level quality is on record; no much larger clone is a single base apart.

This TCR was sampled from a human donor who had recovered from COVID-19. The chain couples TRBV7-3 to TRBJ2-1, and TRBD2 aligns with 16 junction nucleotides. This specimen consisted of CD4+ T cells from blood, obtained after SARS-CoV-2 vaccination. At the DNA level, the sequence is TGTGCCAGCAGCTTGGGGACTAGCGGGAGGGGTGAGCAGTTCTTC. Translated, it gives CASSLGTSGRGEQFF.